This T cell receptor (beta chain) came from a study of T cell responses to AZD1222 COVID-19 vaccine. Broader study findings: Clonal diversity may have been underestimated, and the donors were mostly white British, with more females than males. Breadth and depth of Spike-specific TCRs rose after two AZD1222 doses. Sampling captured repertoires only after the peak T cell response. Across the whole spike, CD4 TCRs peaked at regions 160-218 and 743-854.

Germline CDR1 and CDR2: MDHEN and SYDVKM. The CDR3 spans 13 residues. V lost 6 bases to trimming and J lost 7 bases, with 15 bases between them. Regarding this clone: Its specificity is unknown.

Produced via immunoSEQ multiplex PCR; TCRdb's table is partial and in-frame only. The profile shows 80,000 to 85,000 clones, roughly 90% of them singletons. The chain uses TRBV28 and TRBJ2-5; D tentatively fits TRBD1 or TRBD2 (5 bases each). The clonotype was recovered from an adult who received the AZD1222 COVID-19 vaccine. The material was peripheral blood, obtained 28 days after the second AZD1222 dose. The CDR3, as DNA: TGTGCCAGCAGCACCGGGGCCCCAGGGACCCAGTACTTC. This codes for CASSTGAPGTQYF.